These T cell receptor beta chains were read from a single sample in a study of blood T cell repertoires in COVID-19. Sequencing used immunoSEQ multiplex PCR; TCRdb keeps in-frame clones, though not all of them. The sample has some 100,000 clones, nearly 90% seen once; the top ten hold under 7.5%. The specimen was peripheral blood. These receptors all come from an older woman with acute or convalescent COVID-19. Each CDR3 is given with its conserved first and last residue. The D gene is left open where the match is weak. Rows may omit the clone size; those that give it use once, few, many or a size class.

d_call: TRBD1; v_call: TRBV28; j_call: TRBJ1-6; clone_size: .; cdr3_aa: CASIPRTGGSSPLHF; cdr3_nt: TGTGCCAGCATCCCTAGGACAGGGGGAAGTTCACCCCTCCACTTT
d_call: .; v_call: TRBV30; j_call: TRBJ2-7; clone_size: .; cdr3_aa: CAWTPPGLAYEQYF; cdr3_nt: TGTGCCTGGACCCCCCCAGGGCTAGCCTACGAGCAGTACTTC
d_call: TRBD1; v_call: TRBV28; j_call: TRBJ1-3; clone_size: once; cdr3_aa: CASSSPGGNSGNTIYF; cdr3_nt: TGTGCCAGCAGTAGCCCAGGGGGAAACTCTGGAAACACCATATATTTT
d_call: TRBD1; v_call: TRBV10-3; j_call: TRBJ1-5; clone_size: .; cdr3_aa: CAISAGTGSARPQHF; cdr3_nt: TGTGCCATCAGTGCCGGGACAGGGTCAGCTCGGCCCCAGCATTTT
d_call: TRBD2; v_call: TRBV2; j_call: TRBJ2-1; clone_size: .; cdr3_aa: CASRMASGSYNEQFF; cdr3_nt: TGTGCCAGCAGGATGGCTAGCGGGAGCTACAATGAGCAGTTCTTC
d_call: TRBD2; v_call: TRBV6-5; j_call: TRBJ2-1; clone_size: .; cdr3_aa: CASSYGGGPYNEQFF; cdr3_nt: TGTGCCAGCAGTTACGGGGGAGGGCCTTACAATGAGCAGTTCTTC
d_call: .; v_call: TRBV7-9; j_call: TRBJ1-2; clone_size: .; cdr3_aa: CASSVVGGAGGYTF; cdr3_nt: TGTGCCAGCAGCGTAGTTGGGGGCGCCGGGGGCTACACCTTC
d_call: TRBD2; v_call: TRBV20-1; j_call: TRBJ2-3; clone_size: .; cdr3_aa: CSASGQAGGPDTQYF; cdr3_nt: TGCAGTGCAAGTGGTCAAGCGGGAGGACCAGATACGCAGTATTTT
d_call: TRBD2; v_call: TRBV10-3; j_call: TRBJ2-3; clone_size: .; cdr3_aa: CASGGPRRTDTQYF; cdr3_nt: TGTGCCTCGGGAGGGCCACGTAGGACAGATACGCAGTATTTT
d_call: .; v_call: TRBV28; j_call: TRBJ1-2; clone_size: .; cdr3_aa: CASSQWSGARGYTF; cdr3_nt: TGTGCCAGCAGTCAATGGTCAGGGGCGCGTGGCTACACCTTC
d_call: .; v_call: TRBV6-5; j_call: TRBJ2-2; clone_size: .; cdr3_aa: CASRRALGELFF; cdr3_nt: TGTGCCAGCAGGAGAGCTTTGGGGGAGCTGTTTTTT
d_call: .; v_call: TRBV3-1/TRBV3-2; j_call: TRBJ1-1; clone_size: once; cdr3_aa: CASSRLSLSTEAFF; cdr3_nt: TGTGCCAGCAGCCGTTTGAGCCTCTCCACTGAAGCTTTCTTT
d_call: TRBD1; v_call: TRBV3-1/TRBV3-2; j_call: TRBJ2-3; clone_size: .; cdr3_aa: CASSQASGTGANTQYF; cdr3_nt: TGTGCCAGCAGCCAAGCCTCCGGGACAGGGGCAAATACGCAGTATTTT
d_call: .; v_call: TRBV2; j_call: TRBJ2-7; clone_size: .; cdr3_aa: CASRLAVFYEQYF; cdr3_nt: TGTGCCAGCAGGTTAGCGGTGTTCTACGAGCAGTACTTC
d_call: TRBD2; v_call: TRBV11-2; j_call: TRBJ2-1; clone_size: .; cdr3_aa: CASSPQAGGGNEQFF; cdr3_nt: TGTGCCAGCAGCCCCCAAGCGGGAGGGGGGAATGAGCAGTTCTTC
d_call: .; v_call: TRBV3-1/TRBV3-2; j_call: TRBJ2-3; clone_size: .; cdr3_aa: CASSSLPSTDTQYF; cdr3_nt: TGTGCCAGCAGCTCCCTACCTAGTACAGATACGCAGTATTTT
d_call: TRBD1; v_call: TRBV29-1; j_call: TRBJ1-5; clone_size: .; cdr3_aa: CSVQVGTGGAGNQPQHF; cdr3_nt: TGCAGCGTTCAGGTGGGGACAGGGGGCGCCGGCAATCAGCCCCAGCATTTT
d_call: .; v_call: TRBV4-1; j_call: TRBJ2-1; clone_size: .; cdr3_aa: CASSQRSGNPEQFF; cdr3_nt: TGCGCCAGCAGCCAACGTAGCGGCAATCCTGAGCAGTTCTTC
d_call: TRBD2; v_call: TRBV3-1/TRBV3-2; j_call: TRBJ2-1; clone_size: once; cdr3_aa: CASSQAPPLAGNNEQFF; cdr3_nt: TGTGCCAGCAGCCAAGCCCCCCCGCTAGCGGGGAACAATGAGCAGTTCTTC
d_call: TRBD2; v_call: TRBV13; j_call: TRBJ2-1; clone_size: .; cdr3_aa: CASSLGGTSYNEQFF; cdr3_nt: TGTGCCAGCAGCTTAGGTGGGACTAGCTACAATGAGCAGTTCTTC
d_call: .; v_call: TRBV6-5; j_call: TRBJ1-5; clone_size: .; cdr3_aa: CASALQPQHF; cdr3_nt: TGTGCCAGCGCACTCCAGCCCCAGCATTTT
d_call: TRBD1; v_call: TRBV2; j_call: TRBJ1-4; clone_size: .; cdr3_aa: CASRTGFEKLFF; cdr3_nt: TGTGCCAGCAGGACAGGGTTCGAAAAACTGTTTTTT
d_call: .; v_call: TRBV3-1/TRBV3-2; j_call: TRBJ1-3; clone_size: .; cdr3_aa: CASSLGTISGNTIYF; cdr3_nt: TGTGCCAGCAGCCTAGGGACAATCTCTGGAAACACCATATATTTT
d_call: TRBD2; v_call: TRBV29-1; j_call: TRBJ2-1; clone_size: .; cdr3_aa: CSVEGVLGLAGDDEQFF; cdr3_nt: TGCAGCGTTGAAGGCGTCTTAGGGCTAGCGGGAGACGATGAGCAGTTCTTC
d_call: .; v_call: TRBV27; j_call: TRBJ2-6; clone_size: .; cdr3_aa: CASSLNRGFSGANVLTF; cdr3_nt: TGTGCCAGCAGTTTAAATCGGGGGTTCTCTGGGGCCAACGTCCTGACTTTC
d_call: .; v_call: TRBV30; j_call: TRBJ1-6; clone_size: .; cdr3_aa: CAWRRSGDSPLHF; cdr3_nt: TGTGCCTGGAGGAGGTCCGGGGATTCACCCCTCCACTTT
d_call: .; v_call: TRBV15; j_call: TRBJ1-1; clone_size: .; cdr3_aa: CATSRETTLRTEAFF; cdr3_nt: TGTGCCACCAGCAGAGAGACGACCTTGAGGACTGAAGCTTTCTTT
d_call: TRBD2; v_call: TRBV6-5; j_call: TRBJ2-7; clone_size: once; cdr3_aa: CASIQLAGGEQYF; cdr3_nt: TGTGCCAGCATTCAACTAGCGGGGGGCGAGCAGTACTTC
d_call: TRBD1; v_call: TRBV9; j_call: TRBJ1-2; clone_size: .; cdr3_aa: CASSVMQGAGGYTF; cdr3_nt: TGTGCCAGCAGCGTAATGCAGGGGGCGGGAGGCTACACCTTC
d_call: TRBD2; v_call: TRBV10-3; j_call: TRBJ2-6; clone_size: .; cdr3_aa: CAISDPGLADSGANVLTF; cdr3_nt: TGTGCCATCAGTGATCCGGGACTAGCGGACTCTGGGGCCAACGTCCTGACTTTC
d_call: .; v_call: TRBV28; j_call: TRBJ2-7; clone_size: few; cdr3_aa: CASSQGGQQSYEQYF; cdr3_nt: TGTGCCAGCAGCCAAGGAGGGCAGCAATCCTACGAGCAGTACTTC
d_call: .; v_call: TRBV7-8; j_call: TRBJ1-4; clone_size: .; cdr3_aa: CASRRRDSKKLFF; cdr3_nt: TGTGCCAGCAGACGAAGAGACAGCAAAAAACTGTTTTTT